This T cell receptor (beta chain) was identified during a study of blood T cell repertoires in COVID-19. Study context: From the United States, Italy and Spain came samples of acute and convalescent COVID-19. T cells, B-cell-depleted T cells, or PBMCs supplied cDNA or gDNA.

CDR1 and CDR2 (germline): SGHTA, FQGNSA. Trimming at V came to 0 bases and at J to 1 base, leaving 4 bases not matched to a gene. The CDR3 consists of 16 residues. In the study's own analysis: Amplification of reference gene primers was used by the study to estimate nucleated cell counts. Here immunoSEQ multiplex PCR was the method, and the copy in TCRdb shows in-frame clones only, minus some. Clone size and V and J calls were adopted from that table, with D and trimming inferred from the DNA. This repertoire shows over 110,000 clones, approximately 89% found once; its top ten account for 28%. Sequencing used peripheral blood. The receptor was isolated from a human donor in a cohort sampled during active COVID-19. This rearrangement joins TRBV7-2 to TRBJ2-3; 7 bases align to TRBD1. The CDR3 protein is CASSLARQGGTDTQYF. In DNA, the CDR3 is TGTGCCAGCAGCTTAGCGAGGCAGGGGGGCACAGATACGCAGTATTTT.